Only a few counts were recorded for the clone carrying this TCR beta chain. V lost 5 bases and J 1 base, leaving 11 bases between the germline ends. Germline CDR1 MDHEN, CDR2 SYDVKM. The CDR3 is 15 amino acids. This sample is part of a study of blood T cell repertoires in COVID-19. Study-level information: Specimens from acute and convalescent COVID-19 originated in the United States, Italy and Spain. From T cells, B-cell-depleted T cells, or PBMCs came the material, which was cDNA or gDNA.

Authors' processing steps: Using reference gene primer amplification, nucleated cell counts were estimated. Assay used: immunoSEQ multiplex PCR; TCRdb lists only in-frame clones, some missing. V and J calls and clone size are those listed in that table; D and trimming were worked out from the DNA. This sample has about 190,000 clones; less than 90% occur once, and the top ten carry about 1.1%. Specimen: peripheral blood. The gene calls are TRBV28 and TRBJ2-2; TRBD1 is a possible D gene (5 bases). This clonotype was sampled from a man in his thirties or forties with acute or convalescent COVID-19. The chain's CDR3 is CASSHQGKNTGELFF. The DNA of the CDR3 is TGTGCCAGCAGTCACCAGGGCAAGAACACCGGGGAGCTGTTTTTT.